This T cell receptor beta chain came from a study of OX40 agonist ivuxolimab in advanced cancers. Background on the study: All patients had ivuxolimab intravenously every 2 weeks at 0.01 to 10 mg/kg.

Assay: immunoSEQ multiplex PCR; the TCRdb copy retains only in-frame clones and omits some. The sample yields fewer than 65,000 clones, roughly 90% seen once. Systemic immunosuppression or autoimmune disease history was grounds to exclude patients. Blood draws occurred at baseline, cycle 4 day 1, and cycle 7 day 1. This CDR3 contains 13 residues. Germline-derived CDR1 and CDR2 are MNHEY and SVGAGI. The V end was cut by 7 bases, the J end by 4 bases, with 11 bases between. The study's findings and limits: CD4+ and CD8+ blood T cells expanded clonally by week 6 at 0.1 to 3.0 mg/kg.

Comment on this clone: Its specificity is unknown.

The sample in question was CD4+ or CD8+ T cells sorted from blood, obtained in a trial of the OX40 agonist ivuxolimab. This rearrangement joins TRBV6-5 to TRBJ1-5; TRBD1 might be the D (5 bases). This TCR was recovered from an adult with an advanced solid tumor such as melanoma, head and neck, liver or kidney cancer. CDR3 DNA: TGTGCCAGCACCGGTGCAGGGAATCAGCCCCAGCATTTT. Protein sequence: CASTGAGNQPQHF.